This TCR beta chain was identified in a study of blood T cell repertoires in COVID-19. Study information: PBMCs, B-cell-depleted T cells, or T cells were the source of the cDNA or gDNA that made up the material.

The data were produced by immunoSEQ multiplex PCR, yet TCRdb's version contains in-frame clones alone and is incomplete. The table has about 270,000 clones, around 90% seen once. This clone was seen once. This receptor was taken from a woman in her forties with acute COVID-19. Source material: PBMCs or T cells enriched from blood (not recorded which).

The CDR3 nucleotides read TGTGCCAGCAGTCAGGGAGCGGGCCTTACCTACGAGCAGTACTTC. Translated: CASSQGAGLTYEQYF. The chain carries TRBV6-2 or TRBV6-3 and TRBJ2-7; tentatively, D is TRBD2 (6 bases). The ends were cut back, 5 bases at V and 2 bases at J, with 16 bases in the middle. Germline assignment: CDR1 MNHEY and CDR2 SVGEGT. The CDR3 totals 15 residues.